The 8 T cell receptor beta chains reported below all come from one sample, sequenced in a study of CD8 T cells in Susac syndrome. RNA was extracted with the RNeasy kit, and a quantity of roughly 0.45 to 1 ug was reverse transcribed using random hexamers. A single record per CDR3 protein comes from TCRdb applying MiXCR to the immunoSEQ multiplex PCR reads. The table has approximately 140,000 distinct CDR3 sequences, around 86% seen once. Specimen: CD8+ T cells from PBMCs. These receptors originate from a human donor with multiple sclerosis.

CDR3 coding DNA: TGTGCCAGTAGTCAGGGACTAGCGGGAGAAGTTTATATCAATGAGCAGTTCTTC. This sequence encodes CASSQGLAGEVYINEQFF. The chain recombines TRBV19 with TRBJ2-1, with TRBD2 identical over 14 bases. Germline V gene sequence: CDR1 LNHDA, CDR2 SQIVND (reference sequence). This CDR3 is built from 18 residues. The J segment lost 6 bases and the V segment lost 5 bases, leaving 12 bases of the junction unmatched.

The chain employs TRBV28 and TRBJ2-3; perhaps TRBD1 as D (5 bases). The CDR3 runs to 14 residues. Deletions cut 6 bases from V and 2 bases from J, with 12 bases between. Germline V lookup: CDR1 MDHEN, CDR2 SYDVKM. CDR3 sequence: CASSLRTSTDTQYF. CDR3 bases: TGTGCCAGCAGCCTAAGGACATCCACAGATACGCAGTATTTT.

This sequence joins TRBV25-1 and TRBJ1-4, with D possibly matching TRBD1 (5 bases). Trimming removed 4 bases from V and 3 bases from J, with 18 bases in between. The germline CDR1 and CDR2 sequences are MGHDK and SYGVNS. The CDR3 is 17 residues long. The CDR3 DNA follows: TGTGCCAGCAGTGCAAAAGGCTCGGGACCGGCTAATGAAAAACTGTTTTTT. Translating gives CASSAKGSGPANEKLFF. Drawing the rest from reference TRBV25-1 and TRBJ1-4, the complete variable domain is EADIYQTPRYLVIGTGKKITLECSQTMGHDKMYWYQQDPGMELHLIHYSYGVNSTEKGDLSSESTVSRIRTEHFPLTLESARPSHTSQYLCASSAKGSGPANEKLFFGSGTQLSVL.

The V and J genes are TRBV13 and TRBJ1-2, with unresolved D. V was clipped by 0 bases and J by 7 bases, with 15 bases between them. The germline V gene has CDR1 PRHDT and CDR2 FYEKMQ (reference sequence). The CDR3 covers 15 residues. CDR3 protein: CASSLGRNVFAGYTF. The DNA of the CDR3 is TGTGCCAGCAGCTTAGGTAGGAATGTTTTTGCTGGCTACACCTTC.

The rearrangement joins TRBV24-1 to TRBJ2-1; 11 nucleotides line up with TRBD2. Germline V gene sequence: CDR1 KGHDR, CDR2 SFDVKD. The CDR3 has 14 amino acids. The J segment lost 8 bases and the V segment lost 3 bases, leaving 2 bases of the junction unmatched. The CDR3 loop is CATSDILAGDEQFF. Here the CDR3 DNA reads TGTGCCACCAGTGATATACTAGCGGGAGATGAGCAGTTCTTC.

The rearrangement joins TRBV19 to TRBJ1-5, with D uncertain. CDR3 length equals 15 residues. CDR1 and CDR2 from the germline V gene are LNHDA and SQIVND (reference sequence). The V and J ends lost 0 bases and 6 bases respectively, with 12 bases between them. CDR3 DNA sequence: TGTGCCAGTAGTATAGATGGTGAGGAGCTTCAGCCCCAGCATTTT. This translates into CASSIDGEELQPQHF.

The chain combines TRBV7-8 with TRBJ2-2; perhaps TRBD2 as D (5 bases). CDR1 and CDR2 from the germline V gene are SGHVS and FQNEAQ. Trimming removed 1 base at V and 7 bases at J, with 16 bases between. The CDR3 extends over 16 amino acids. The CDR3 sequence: CASSLGGVPGGGELFF. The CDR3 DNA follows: TGTGCCAGCAGCTTAGGGGGAGTCCCTGGTGGCGGGGAGCTGTTTTTT. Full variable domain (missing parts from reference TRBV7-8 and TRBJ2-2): GAGVSQSPRYKVAKRGQDVALRCDPISGHVSLFWYQQALGQGPEFLTYFQNEAQLDKSGLPSDRFFAERPEGSVSTLKIQRTQQEDSAVYLCASSLGGVPGGGELFFGEGSRLTVL.

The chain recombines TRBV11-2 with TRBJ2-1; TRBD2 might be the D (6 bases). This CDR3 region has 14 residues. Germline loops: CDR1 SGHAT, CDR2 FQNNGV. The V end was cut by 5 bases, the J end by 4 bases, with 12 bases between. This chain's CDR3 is CASSQVGLYNEQFF. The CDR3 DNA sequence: TGTGCCAGCAGCCAGGTGGGACTTTACAATGAGCAGTTCTTC.